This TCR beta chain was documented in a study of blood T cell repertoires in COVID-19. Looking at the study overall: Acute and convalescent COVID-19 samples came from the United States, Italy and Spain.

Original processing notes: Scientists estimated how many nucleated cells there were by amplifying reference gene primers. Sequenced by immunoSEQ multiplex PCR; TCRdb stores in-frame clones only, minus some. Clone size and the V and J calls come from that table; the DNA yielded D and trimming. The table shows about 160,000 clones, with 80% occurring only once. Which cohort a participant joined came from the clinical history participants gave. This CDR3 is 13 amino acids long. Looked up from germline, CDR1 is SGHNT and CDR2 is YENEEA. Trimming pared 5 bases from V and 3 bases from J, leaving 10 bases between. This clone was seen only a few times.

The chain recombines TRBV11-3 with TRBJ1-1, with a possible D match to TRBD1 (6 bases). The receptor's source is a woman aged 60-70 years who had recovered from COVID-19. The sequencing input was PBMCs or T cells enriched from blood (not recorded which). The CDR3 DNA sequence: TGTGCCAGCAGCCAGGACAGAGACACTGAAGCTTTCTTT. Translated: CASSQDRDTEAFF.